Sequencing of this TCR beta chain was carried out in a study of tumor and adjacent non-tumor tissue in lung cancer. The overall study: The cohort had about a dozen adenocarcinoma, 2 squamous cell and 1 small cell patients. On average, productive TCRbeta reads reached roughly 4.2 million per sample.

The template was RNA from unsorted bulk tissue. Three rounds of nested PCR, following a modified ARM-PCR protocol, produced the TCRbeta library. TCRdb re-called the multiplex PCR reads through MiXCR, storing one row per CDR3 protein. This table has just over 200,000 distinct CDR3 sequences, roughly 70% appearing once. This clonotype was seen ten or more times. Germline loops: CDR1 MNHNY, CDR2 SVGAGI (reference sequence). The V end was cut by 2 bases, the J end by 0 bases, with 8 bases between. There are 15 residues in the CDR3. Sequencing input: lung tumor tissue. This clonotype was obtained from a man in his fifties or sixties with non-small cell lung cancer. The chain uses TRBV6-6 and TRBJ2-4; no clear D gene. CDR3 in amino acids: CASSYGGLAKNIQYF. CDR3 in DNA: TGTGCCAGCAGTTACGGTGGCCTAGCCAAAAACATTCAGTACTTC.